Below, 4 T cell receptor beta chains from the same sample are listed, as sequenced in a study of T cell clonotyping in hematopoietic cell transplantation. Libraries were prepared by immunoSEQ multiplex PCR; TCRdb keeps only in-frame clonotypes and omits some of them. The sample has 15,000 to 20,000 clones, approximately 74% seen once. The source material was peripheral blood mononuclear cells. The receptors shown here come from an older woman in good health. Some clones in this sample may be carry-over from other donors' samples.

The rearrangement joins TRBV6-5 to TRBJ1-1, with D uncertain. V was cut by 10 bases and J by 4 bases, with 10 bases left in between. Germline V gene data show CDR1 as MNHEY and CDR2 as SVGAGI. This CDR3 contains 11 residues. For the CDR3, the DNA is TGTGCCACCTTTATGGGCACTGAAGCTTTCTTT. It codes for CATFMGTEAFF.

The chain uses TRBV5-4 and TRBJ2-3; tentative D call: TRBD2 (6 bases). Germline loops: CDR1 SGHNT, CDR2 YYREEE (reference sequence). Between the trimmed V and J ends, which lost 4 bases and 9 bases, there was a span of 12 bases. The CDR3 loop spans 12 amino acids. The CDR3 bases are TGTGCCAGCAGCCCCGGTCGGGGGACGCAGTATTTT. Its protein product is CASSPGRGTQYF.

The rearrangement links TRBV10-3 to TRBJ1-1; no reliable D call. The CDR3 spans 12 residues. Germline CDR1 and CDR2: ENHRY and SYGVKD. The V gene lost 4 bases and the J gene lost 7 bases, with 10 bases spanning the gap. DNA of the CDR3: TGTGCCATCAGTGCTGGTCGTGGTGAAGCTTTCTTT. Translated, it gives CAISAGRGEAFF.

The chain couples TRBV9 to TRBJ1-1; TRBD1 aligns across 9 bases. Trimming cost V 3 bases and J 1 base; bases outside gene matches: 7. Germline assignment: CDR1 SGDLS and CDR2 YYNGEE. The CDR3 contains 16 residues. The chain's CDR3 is CASSATGGGRNTEAFF. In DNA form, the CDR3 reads TGTGCCAGCAGCGCGACAGGGGGAGGTCGGAACACTGAAGCTTTCTTT.